These T cell receptor beta chains were read from a single sample in a study of T cells after yellow fever vaccination. TCRdb called the 5' RACE reads again in MiXCR, with one record for every CDR3 protein. The sample consists of tens of thousands of distinct CDR3 sequences, roughly 7.3% of them appearing once. The starting material was CD8+ T cells sorted from PBMCs, obtained around 15 days after the first yellow fever vaccination. The receptors originated from a man between 18 and 35 years old who received the YFV17D yellow fever vaccine. Each CDR3 is given with its conserved first and last residue. A D gene is named only where the DNA matches it firmly. Clone size is shown for a subset of rows, as once, few, many or a class of expanded clone.

TRBV20-1	NA	TRBJ2-5	TRBD2	TGCAGTGCTAGAGATGGGAGCGGGGGGGCCAGTGAGACCCAGTACTTC	CSARDGSGGASETQYF
TRBV12-3/TRBV12-4	NA	TRBJ2-4	NA	TGTGCCAGCAGTTTTGGTGGCATTCAGTACTTC	CASSFGGIQYF
TRBV6-5	many	TRBJ2-7	TRBD2	TGTGCCAGCAGTCCCCAGCGGGGGGGACCCTACGAGCAGTACTTC	CASSPQRGGPYEQYF
TRBV5-1	many	TRBJ2-1	NA	TGCGCCAGCAGCTTGATGCGGGGGCTTTACAATGAGCAGTTCTTC	CASSLMRGLYNEQFF
TRBV6-1	few	TRBJ2-2	NA	TGTGCCAGTGCCCCTGGAACGAGCTTGTCCGGGGAGCTGTTTTTT	CASAPGTSLSGELFF
TRBV9	NA	TRBJ1-6	TRBD1	TGTGCCAGCAGCGGAGGGGACAGGGGCAATTCACCCCTCCACTTT	CASSGGDRGNSPLHF
TRBV9	many	TRBJ2-3	TRBD2	TGTGCCAGCAGCCCCCTAGCGGGGTACGGGGTCACAGATACGCAGTATTTT	CASSPLAGYGVTDTQYF
TRBV7-6	few	TRBJ2-1	TRBD1	TGTGCCAGCAGCTTAGGGCAACAGGGGAATGAGGATGAGCAGTTCTTC	CASSLGQQGNEDEQFF
TRBV7-2	many	TRBJ1-6	TRBD1	TGTGCCAGCAGCTCGGACAGGGGCCCCTATAATTCACCCCTCCACTTT	CASSSDRGPYNSPLHF
TRBV7-2	many	TRBJ2-2	NA	TGTGCCAGCAGCTTAGAACCGACCGGGGAGCTGTTTTTT	CASSLEPTGELFF
TRBV19	many	TRBJ1-5	NA	TGTGCCAGTAGTCCGACCTCTGGGGTTTATAGCAATCAGCCCCAGCATTTT	CASSPTSGVYSNQPQHF
TRBV4-3	many	TRBJ2-4	TRBD2	TGCGCCAGCAGCCAAGACCTACTAGCGGGGGCAAACATTCAGTACTTC	CASSQDLLAGANIQYF
TRBV4-1	many	TRBJ1-1	NA	TGCGCCAGCAGCCCAAAGACCTCAAGGCTTGGTGAAGCTTTCTTT	CASSPKTSRLGEAFF
TRBV7-9	NA	TRBJ1-1	NA	TGTGCCAGCAGCCCTTTTCGGCCTGAAGCTTTCTTT	CASSPFRPEAFF
TRBV4-2	many	TRBJ2-1	TRBD1	TGTGCCAGCAGCCTCACGACCCGGGACAGGGTCAATGAGCAGTTCTTC	CASSLTTRDRVNEQFF
TRBV7-9	many	TRBJ1-2	TRBD1	TGTGCCAGCAGCGCCGGGACAGGGCAAGGTTTAAACTATGGCTACACCTTC	CASSAGTGQGLNYGYTF